The 22 T cell receptor beta chains below come from one sample, sequenced in a study of human T cells and chemical hapten exposure. From the RACE reads, TCRdb called clonotypes with MiXCR, one entry per CDR3 protein. The data show some 84,000 distinct CDR3 sequences, with over 6.5% seen just once and just over 2.5% held by the top ten. Stated time point: pre-sensitization, week 0. Regarding treatment: therapeutic diphenylcyclopropenone sensitization with weekly scalp DPC. The sequenced sample was whole blood, obtained in connection with sensitization to the hapten diphenylcyclopropenone (DPC). Source of these receptors: a man aged 40-49 years with alopecia areata. Some clones in this sample may be carry-over from other donors' samples.

The genes are TRBV4-1 and TRBJ1-4, with D possibly matching TRBD1 (5 bases). Between the trimmed V and J ends, which lost 0 bases and 8 bases, there was a span of 13 bases. Germline V gene data show CDR1 as MGHRA and CDR2 as YSYEKL. The CDR3 has 15 amino acids. CDR3 sequence reads: CASSQDAEGREKLFF. DNA of the CDR3: TGCGCCAGCAGCCAAGATGCTGAGGGGCGCGAAAAACTGTTTTTT.

The V and J genes are TRBV5-1 and TRBJ1-6; tentative D call: TRBD1 (5 bases). Germline V gene sequence: CDR1 SGHRS, CDR2 YFSETQ. With 2 bases removed from V and 7 bases from J, the gap between germline ends came to 10 bases. The CDR3 covers 14 residues. The CDR3 is CASSFGTSNSPLHF. Written as DNA, the CDR3 is TGCGCCAGCAGCTTTGGGACTTCCAATTCACCCCTCCACTTT.

This clonotype was found many times. The chain has TRBV29-1 and TRBJ2-5; weak D call: TRBD1 (6 bases). The CDR3 extends over 13 amino acids. V was pared by 7 bases and J by 5 bases, with 17 bases between. CDR1 is SQVTM, CDR2 ANQGSEA, per germline. In nucleotides, the CDR3 is TGCAGCGCTCCCCAGGGGTCGCATGAGACCCAGTACTTC. Protein: CSAPQGSHETQYF.

This clonotype was picked up many times. V gene TRBV29-1 combines with J gene TRBJ2-3, with D perhaps matching TRBD1 (5 bases). V lost 3 bases to trimming and J lost 3 bases, with 10 bases between them. Germline V lookup: CDR1 SQVTM, CDR2 ANQGSEA. The CDR3 has 13 residues. Here the CDR3 DNA reads TGCAGCGTTGAGGGCAGGGTTACAGATACGCAGTATTTT. Protein sequence: CSVEGRVTDTQYF.

The chain couples TRBV6-5 to TRBJ2-1; 9 bases map to TRBD2. The CDR3 totals 14 residues. CDR1 and CDR2 from the germline V gene are MNHEY and SVGAGI. V shed 6 bases and J 5 bases; nucleotides not matched to a gene: 5. The CDR3 DNA reads as TGTGCCAGCAGGAGTAGCGGGAGCGACAATGAGCAGTTCTTC. This sequence encodes CASRSSGSDNEQFF.

This clonotype was counted ten times or more. The rearrangement joins TRBV5-1 to TRBJ1-2, with a tentative D call TRBD1 (6 bases). The V end lost 1 base, the J end lost 8 bases, and 9 bases lay between the germline ends. CDR1 is SGHRS and CDR2 is YFSETQ in the germline V gene. This CDR3 is built from 12 residues. CDR3 nucleotide sequence: TGCGCCAGCAGCTTGAGGGGGATCGGCTACACCTTC. Translated, it gives CASSLRGIGYTF.

Ten or more counts support this clonotype. This chain connects TRBV11-3 to TRBJ2-5, with D possibly matching TRBD2 (5 bases). This CDR3 has 16 residues. With 2 bases removed from V and 2 bases from J, the gap between germline ends came to 15 bases. CDR1 and CDR2 (germline): SGHNT, YENEEA. The CDR3 spells CASSLRLGVTQETQYF. The CDR3 nucleotides read TGTGCCAGCAGCTTAAGGCTCGGGGTGACTCAAGAGACCCAGTACTTC. The variable domain in full, with the rest retrieved from reference TRBV11-3 and TRBJ2-5, is EAGVVQSPRYKIIEKKQPVAFWCNPISGHNTLYWYLQNLGQGPELLIRYENEEAVDDSQLPKDRFSAERLKGVDSTLKIQPAELGDSAVYLCASSLRLGVTQETQYFGPGTRLLVL.

J is TRBJ1-1 and V is TRBV29-1; unclear D gene. Trimming cost V 3 bases and J 2 bases, with 10 bases left between them. CDR1 and CDR2 from the germline V gene are SQVTM and ANQGSEA. The CDR3 covers 13 residues. The chain's CDR3 is CSVELGGNTEAFF. CDR3 DNA: TGCAGCGTTGAGTTAGGAGGTAACACTGAAGCTTTCTTT.

This clonotype has only a few counts. V is TRBV12-3 or TRBV12-4 and J is TRBJ2-7; TRBD1 is a possible D gene (5 bases). The CDR3 loop spans 14 amino acids. The V gene lost 3 bases and the J gene lost 4 bases, with 13 bases spanning the gap. The CDR3 region is CASSLVGVGYEQYF. CDR3 nucleotides: TGTGCCAGCAGTTTGGTAGGGGTTGGGTACGAGCAGTACTTC.

The J gene is TRBJ2-1, the V gene TRBV6-6, with a possible D match to TRBD1 (6 bases). The CDR3 runs to 17 residues. V was trimmed by 5 bases and J by 2 bases, leaving 19 bases between them. Germline V gene data show CDR1 as MNHNY and CDR2 as SVGAGI (reference sequence). CDR3 residues: CASSTGMKYHPYNEQFF. The CDR3 coding sequence is TGTGCCAGCAGTACAGGGATGAAGTACCACCCCTACAATGAGCAGTTCTTC.

This chain uses TRBV29-1 with TRBJ2-7, with a possible D match to TRBD1 (6 bases). CDR1 SQVTM and CDR2 ANQGSEA come from the germline V gene. The CDR3 extends over 12 amino acids. V lost 6 bases and J 2 bases, leaving 11 bases between the germline ends. This CDR3 is CSVEQGPYEQYF. As DNA, the CDR3 is TGCAGCGTAGAACAGGGCCCCTACGAGCAGTACTTC.

This clonotype was seen a handful of times. The chain carries TRBV27 and TRBJ2-1; D call uncertain. Germline CDR1 reads MNHEY; CDR2 reads SMNVEV (reference sequence). The CDR3 consists of 16 residues. With 3 bases removed from V and 3 bases from J, the gap between germline ends came to 15 bases. This chain's CDR3 is CASSFAQSVRYNEQFF. DNA for the CDR3: TGTGCCAGCAGTTTTGCGCAGTCGGTCCGCTACAATGAGCAGTTCTTC.

Worth noting for this clonotype: This sequence may be a read error, since a much larger clone differs from it by one base. The chain combines TRBV9 with TRBJ2-5; 8 bases are shared with TRBD2. Looked up from germline, CDR1 is SGDLS and CDR2 is YYNGEE. This CDR3 contains 15 residues. Here the CDR3 reads CASSVRQGLGETQNF. The CDR3 DNA reads TGTGCCAGCAGCGTACGGCAGGGACTAGGAGAGACCCAGAACTTC.

This clonotype occurred many times. The chain is built from TRBV9 and TRBJ1-1; 7 positions match TRBD1. Germline CDR1 reads SGDLS; CDR2 reads YYNGEE. The CDR3 has 17 residues. The V and J ends lost 0 bases and 6 bases, in that order; junction bases with no gene match: 14. CDR3 in amino acids: CASSVVRGYRGEAEAFF. The CDR3 bases are TGTGCCAGCAGCGTAGTTCGTGGCTACAGGGGAGAGGCTGAAGCTTTCTTT.

At least ten counts were recorded for this clonotype. This chain connects TRBV4-2 to TRBJ2-1; 9 bases align to TRBD2. After removal of 0 bases from V and 3 bases from J, the junction contained 6 bases not matched to a gene. This CDR3 has 17 residues. Germline V gene sequence: CDR1 LGHNA, CDR2 YNFKEQ. The DNA for the CDR3 is TGTGCCAGCAGCCAAGATTCGGGGACTAGCATCTACAATGAGCAGTTCTTC. It translates to CASSQDSGTSIYNEQFF.

V gene TRBV10-3 combines with J gene TRBJ2-2, with a possible D match to TRBD2 (5 bases). This CDR3 has 14 residues. Germline loops: CDR1 ENHRY, CDR2 SYGVKD. V was shortened by 5 bases and J by 7 bases, with 14 bases between the two germline ends. The CDR3, as DNA: TGTGCCATCAGTCCTACCACCACTAGCGGGGAGCTGTTTTTT. It yields the protein CAISPTTTSGELFF.

At least ten counts were recorded for this clonotype. This chain connects TRBV24-1 to TRBJ1-2; the match to TRBD1 covers 7 bases. CDR3 size: 15 residues. From germline, CDR1 is KGHDR and CDR2 SFDVKD. V lost 5 bases, J lost 5 bases, and 10 bases stayed unmatched. The CDR3 DNA reads as TGTGCCACCAGTGCCGCTACAGGGGTCGGATATGGCTACACCTTC. It is translated as CATSAATGVGYGYTF.

In this sample, this clonotype turned up a few times. The J gene is TRBJ2-7, the V gene TRBV12-2; no DNA check was done on the table's D call, TRBD1. TRBV12-2 is flagged as a pseudogene. The CDR3 runs 13 residues. CDR3 coding DNA: TGTGCAAGTCGCTTAGGTATCGCCCACGAGCAGTACGTC. Encoded protein: CASRLGIAHEQYV.

This clonotype was counted ten times or more. V is TRBV19 and J is TRBJ2-1; D may correspond to TRBD1 or TRBD2 (6 bases each). Germline values: CDR1 LNHDA, CDR2 SQIVND (reference sequence). The CDR3 totals 14 residues. V was cut by 7 bases and J by 0 bases, with 10 bases left in between. The CDR3 region is CASMEGVSYNEQFF. CDR3 bases: TGTGCCAGTATGGAGGGGGTCTCCTACAATGAGCAGTTCTTC.

This chain uses TRBV7-2 with TRBJ2-7; 10 bases map to TRBD2. The V segment lost 4 bases and the J segment 6 bases; nucleotides outside the gene matches: 6. The germline V gene encodes CDR1 SGHTA and CDR2 FQGNSA. The CDR3 is 14 amino acids. The CDR3 nucleotides read TGTGCCAGCAGCTCTTATGCTAGCGGGAGCGAGCAGTACGTC. Translated: CASSSYASGSEQYV.

This sequence joins TRBV4-2 and TRBJ2-3, with a weak D call TRBD2 (6 bases). With 0 bases removed from V and 2 bases from J, the gap between germline ends came to 18 bases. The CDR3 loop spans 18 amino acids. The germline V gene has CDR1 LGHNA and CDR2 YNFKEQ. The CDR3 is CASSQEWGRLGHTDTQYF. CDR3 coding DNA: TGTGCCAGCAGCCAAGAGTGGGGACGACTAGGCCACACAGATACGCAGTATTTT.

This clonotype was observed a few times. This sequence may be a read error, since a much larger clone differs from it by one base. The V and J genes are TRBV29-1 and TRBJ2-5; 8 nucleotides align to TRBD2. The CDR3 covers 12 residues. The ends lost 4 bases at V and 4 bases at J; junction bases unmatched: 2. Germline assignment: CDR1 SQVTM and CDR2 ANQGSEA. CDR3 sequence (DNA): TGCAGCGTTGCAGCGGGAGTAGAGACCCAGTACTTC. As protein: CSVAAGVETQYF.